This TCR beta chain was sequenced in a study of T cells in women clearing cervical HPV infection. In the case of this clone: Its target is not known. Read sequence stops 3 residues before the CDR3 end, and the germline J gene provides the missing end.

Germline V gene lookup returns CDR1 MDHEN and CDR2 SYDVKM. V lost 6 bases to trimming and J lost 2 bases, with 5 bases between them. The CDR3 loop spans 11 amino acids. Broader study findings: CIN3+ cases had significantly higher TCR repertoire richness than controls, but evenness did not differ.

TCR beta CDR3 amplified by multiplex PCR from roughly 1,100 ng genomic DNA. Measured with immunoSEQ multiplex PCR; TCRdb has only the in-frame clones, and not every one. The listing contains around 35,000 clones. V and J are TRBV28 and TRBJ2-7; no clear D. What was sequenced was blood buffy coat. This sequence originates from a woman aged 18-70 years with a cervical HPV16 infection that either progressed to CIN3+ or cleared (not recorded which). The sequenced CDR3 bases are TGTGCCAGCAGCCAGACCTACGAG. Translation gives CASSQTYE. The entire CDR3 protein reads CASSQTYEQYF.